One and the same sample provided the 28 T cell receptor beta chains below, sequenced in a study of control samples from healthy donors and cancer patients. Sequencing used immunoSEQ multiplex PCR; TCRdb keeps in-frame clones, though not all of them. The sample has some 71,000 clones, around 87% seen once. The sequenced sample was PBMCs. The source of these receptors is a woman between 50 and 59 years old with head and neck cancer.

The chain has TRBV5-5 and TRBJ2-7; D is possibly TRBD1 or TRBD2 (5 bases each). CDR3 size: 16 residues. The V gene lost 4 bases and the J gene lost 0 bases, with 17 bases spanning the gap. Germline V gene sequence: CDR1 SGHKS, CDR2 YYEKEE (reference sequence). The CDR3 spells CASSPFGTGSSYEQYF. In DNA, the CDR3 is TGTGCCAGCAGCCCTTTTGGGACGGGGAGCTCCTACGAGCAGTACTTC.

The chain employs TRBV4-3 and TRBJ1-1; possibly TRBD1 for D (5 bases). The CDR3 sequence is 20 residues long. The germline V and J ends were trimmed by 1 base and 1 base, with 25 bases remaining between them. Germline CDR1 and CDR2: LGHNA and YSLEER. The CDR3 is CASSQATSLAARDRNTEAFF. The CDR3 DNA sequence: TGCGCCAGCAGCCAAGCTACCTCCTTGGCGGCTAGAGACAGGAACACTGAAGCTTTCTTT.

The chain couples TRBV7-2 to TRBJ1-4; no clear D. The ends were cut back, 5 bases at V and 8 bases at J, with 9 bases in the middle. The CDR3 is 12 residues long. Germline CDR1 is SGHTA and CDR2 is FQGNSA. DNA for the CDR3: TGTGCCAGCAGCCCTCACGGCGAAAAACTGTTTTTT. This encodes CASSPHGEKLFF. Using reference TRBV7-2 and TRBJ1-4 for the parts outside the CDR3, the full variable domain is GAGVSQSPSNKVTEKGKDVELRCDPISGHTALYWYRQSLGQGLEFLIYFQGNSAPDKSGLPSDRFSAERTGGSVSTLTIQRTQQEDSAVYLCASSPHGEKLFFGSGTQLSVL.

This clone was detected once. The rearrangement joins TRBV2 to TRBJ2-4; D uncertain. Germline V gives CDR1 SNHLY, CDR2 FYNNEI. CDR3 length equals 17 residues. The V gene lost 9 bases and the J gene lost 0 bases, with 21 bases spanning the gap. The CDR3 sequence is CASGGGVRVIAKNIQYF. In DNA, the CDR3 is TGTGCCAGTGGCGGTGGGGTTCGGGTTATAGCCAAAAACATTCAGTACTTC.

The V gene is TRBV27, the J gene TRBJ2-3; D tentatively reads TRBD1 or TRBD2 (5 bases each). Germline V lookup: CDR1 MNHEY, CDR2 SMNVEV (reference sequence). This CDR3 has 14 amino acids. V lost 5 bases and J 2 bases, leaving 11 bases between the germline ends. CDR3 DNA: TGTGCCAGCAGTGCCGGGACGGCCACAGATACGCAGTATTTT. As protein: CASSAGTATDTQYF.

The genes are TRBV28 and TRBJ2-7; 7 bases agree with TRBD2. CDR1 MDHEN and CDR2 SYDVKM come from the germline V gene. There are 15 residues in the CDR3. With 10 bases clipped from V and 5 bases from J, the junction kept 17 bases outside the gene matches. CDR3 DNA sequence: TGTGCCACCAACACGGGGGGTGGTGCGTTTGACGAGCAGTACTTC. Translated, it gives CATNTGGGAFDEQYF.

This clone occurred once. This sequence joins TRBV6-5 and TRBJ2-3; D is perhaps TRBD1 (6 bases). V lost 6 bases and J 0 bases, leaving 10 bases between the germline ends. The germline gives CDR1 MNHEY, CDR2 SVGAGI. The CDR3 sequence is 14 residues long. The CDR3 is CASSSGQSTDTQYF. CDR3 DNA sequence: TGTGCCAGCAGCTCCGGACAGAGCACAGATACGCAGTATTTT.

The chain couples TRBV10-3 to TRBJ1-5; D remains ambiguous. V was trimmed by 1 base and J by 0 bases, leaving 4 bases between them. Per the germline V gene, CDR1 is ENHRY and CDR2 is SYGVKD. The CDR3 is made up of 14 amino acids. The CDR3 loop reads CAISELGSNQPQHF. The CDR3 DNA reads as TGTGCCATCAGTGAGTTAGGTAGCAATCAGCCCCAGCATTTT.

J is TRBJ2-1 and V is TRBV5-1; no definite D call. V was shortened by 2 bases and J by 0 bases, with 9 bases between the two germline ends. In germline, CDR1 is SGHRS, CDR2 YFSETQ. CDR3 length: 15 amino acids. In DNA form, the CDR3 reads TGCGCCAGCAGCTTTACTGTGGGCTCCTACAATGAGCAGTTCTTC. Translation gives CASSFTVGSYNEQFF.

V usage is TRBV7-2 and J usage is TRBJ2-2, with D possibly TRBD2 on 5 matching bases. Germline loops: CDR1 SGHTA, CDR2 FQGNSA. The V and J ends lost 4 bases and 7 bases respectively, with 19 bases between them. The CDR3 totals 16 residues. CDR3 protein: CASSSATGIGIGELFF. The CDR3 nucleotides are TGTGCCAGCAGCTCGGCAACGGGAATAGGCATCGGGGAGCTGTTTTTT.

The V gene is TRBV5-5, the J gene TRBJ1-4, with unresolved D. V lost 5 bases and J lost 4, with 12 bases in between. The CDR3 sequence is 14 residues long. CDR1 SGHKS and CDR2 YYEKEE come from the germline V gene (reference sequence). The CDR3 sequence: CASSKDSGNEKLFF. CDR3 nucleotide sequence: TGTGCCAGCAGTAAGGACTCCGGTAATGAAAAACTGTTTTTT.

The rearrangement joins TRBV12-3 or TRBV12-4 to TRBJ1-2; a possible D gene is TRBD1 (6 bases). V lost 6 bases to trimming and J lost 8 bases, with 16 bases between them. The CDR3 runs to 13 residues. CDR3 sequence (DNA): TGTGCCAGCAGCCTGATGGGGGGCGCAGGCTACACCTTC. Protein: CASSLMGGAGYTF.

CDR3 coding DNA: TGTGCCAGTAGTTTAGGGACAGCCGCAAGCTCCTATAATTCACCCCTCCACTTT. Translation gives CASSLGTAASSYNSPLHF. This chain links TRBV19 with TRBJ1-6; 7 bases match TRBD1. CDR1 LNHDA and CDR2 SQIVND come from the germline V gene (reference sequence). Trimming at V came to 5 bases and at J to 0 bases, leaving 10 bases not matched to a gene. The CDR3 contains 18 residues.

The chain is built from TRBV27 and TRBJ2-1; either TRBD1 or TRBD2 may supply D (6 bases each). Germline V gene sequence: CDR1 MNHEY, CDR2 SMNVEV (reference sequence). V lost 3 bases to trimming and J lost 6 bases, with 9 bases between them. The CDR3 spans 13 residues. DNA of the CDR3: TGTGCCAGCAGTTTCGGAGGGGGCAATGAGCAGTTCTTC. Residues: CASSFGGGNEQFF.

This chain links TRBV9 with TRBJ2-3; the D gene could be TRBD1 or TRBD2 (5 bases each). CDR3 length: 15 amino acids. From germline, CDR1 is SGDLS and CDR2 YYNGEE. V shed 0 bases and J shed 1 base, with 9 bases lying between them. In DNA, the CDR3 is TGTGCCAGCAGCGTAGGGGGGATAGGCACAGATACGCAGTATTTT. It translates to CASSVGGIGTDTQYF.

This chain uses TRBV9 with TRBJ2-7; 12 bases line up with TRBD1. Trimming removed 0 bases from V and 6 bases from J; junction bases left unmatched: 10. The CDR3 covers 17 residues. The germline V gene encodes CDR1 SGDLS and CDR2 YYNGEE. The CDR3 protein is CASSVGAGQGAGAEQYF. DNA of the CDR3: TGTGCCAGCAGCGTAGGGGCGGGACAGGGGGCTGGTGCCGAGCAGTACTTC.

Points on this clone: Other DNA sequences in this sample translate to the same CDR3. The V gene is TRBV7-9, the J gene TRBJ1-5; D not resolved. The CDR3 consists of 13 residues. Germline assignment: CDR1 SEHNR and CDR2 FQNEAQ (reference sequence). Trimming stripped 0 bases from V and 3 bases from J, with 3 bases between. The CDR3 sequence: CASSLAPNQPQHF. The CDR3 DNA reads TGTGCCAGCAGCTTAGCCCCCAATCAGCCCCAGCATTTT. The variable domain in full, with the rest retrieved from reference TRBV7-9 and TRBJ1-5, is DTGVSQNPRHKITKRGQNVTFRCDPISEHNRLYWYRQTLGQGPEFLTYFQNEAQLEKSRLLSDRFSAERPKGSFSTLEIQRTEQGDSAMYLCASSLAPNQPQHFGDGTRLSIL.

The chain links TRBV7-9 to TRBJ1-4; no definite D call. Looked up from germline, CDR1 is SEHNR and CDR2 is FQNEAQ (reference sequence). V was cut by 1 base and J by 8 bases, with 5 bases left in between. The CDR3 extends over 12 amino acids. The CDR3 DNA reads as TGTGCCAGCAGCTTAGTAGGGGAAAAACTGTTTTTT. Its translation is CASSLVGEKLFF.

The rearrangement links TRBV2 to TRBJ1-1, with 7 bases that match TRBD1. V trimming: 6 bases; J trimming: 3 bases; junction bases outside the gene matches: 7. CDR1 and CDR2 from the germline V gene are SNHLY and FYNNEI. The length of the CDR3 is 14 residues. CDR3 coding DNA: TGTGCCAGCAGGGGTGACAGGGTGGACACTGAAGCTTTCTTT. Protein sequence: CASRGDRVDTEAFF.

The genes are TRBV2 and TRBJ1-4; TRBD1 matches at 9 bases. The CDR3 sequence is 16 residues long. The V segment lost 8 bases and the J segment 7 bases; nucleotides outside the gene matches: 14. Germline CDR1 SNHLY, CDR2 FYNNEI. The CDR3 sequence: CASRSQGASWSEKLFF. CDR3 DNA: TGTGCCAGCCGCTCACAGGGGGCGTCTTGGTCTGAAAAACTGTTTTTT. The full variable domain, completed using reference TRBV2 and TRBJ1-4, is EPEVTQTPSHQVTQMGQEVILRCVPISNHLYFYWYRQILGQKVEFLVSFYNNEISEKSEIFDDQFSVERPDGSNFTLKIRSTKLEDSAMYFCASRSQGASWSEKLFFGSGTQLSVL.

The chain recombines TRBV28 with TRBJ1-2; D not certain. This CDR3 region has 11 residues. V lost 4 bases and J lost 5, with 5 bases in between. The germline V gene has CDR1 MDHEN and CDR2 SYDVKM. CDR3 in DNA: TGTGCCAGCAGTTATCAATATGGCTACACCTTC. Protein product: CASSYQYGYTF.

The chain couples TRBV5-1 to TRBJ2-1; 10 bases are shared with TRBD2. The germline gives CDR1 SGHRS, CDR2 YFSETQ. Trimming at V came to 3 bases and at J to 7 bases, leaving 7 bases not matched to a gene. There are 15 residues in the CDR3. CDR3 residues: CASSSLAGDLNEQFF. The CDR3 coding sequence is TGCGCCAGCAGCTCCCTAGCGGGGGATCTTAATGAGCAGTTCTTC.

The CDR3 protein is CASSDSGGVYNEQFF. The DNA for the CDR3 is TGTGCCAGCAGTGACTCGGGGGGCGTATACAATGAGCAGTTCTTC. This chain links TRBV5-4 with TRBJ2-1; D is possibly TRBD2 (7 bases). Germline V gene lookup returns CDR1 SGHNT and CDR2 YYREEE (reference sequence). V dropped 5 bases and J dropped 4 bases, with 16 bases sitting between them. This CDR3 is built from 15 residues.

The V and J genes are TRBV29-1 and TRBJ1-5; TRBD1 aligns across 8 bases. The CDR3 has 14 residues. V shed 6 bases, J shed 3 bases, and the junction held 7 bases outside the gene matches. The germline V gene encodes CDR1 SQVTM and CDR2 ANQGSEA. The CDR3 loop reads CSVNDRGNNQPQHF. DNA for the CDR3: TGCAGCGTAAACGACAGGGGAAACAATCAGCCCCAGCATTTT. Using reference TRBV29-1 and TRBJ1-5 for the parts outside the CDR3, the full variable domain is SAVISQKPSRDICQRGTSLTIQCQVDSQVTMMFWYRQQPGQSLTLIATANQGSEATYESGFVIDKFPISRPNLTFSTLTVSNMSPEDSSIYLCSVNDRGNNQPQHFGDGTRLSIL.

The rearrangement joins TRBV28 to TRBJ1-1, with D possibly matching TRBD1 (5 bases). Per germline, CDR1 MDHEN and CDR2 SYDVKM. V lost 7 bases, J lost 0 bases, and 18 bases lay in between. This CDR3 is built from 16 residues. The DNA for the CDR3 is TGTGCCAGCACTCCCCGAGGGCGGGGGATGAACACTGAAGCTTTCTTT. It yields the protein CASTPRGRGMNTEAFF.

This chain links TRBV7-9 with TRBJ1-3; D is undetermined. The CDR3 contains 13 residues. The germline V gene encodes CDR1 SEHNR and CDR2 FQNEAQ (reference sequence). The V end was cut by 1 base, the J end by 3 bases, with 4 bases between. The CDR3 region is CASSLDGGNTIYF. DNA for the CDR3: TGTGCCAGCAGCTTAGACGGTGGAAACACCATATATTTT.

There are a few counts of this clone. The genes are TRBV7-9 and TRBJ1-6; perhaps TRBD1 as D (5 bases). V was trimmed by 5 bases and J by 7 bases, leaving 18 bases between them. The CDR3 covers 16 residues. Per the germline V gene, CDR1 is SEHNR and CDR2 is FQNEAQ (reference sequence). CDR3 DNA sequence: TGTGCCAGCAGCCGGCCCCAGGGTAACGCGAATTCACCCCTCCACTTT. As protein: CASSRPQGNANSPLHF.

The CDR3 spells CASSLTGVGLPQHF. DNA for the CDR3: TGTGCCAGCAGCCTGACGGGGGTAGGTCTGCCCCAGCATTTT. The genes are TRBV9 and TRBJ1-5; possible D gene TRBD1, 5 bases. The CDR3 contains 14 residues. V was pared by 4 bases and J by 9 bases, with 17 bases between. Looked up from germline, CDR1 is SGDLS and CDR2 is YYNGEE.